This T cell receptor (beta chain) is from a study of cytomegalovirus exposure and HLA in healthy donors. Study background: Earlier, almost 120 million unique TCR beta sequences were recovered from approximately 180 million T cells by an analysis.

PCR primers comprised 60 Vbeta and 13 Jbeta primers. In the original analysis: As a later analysis found, there were 82 million or so unique TCR beta chains, of which some 9.9 million were shared. The method was immunoSEQ multiplex PCR; TCRdb's version includes in-frame clones alone and lacks a portion of them. Clone size and the V and J calls come from that table; the DNA yielded D and trimming. The table for this sample gives some 62,000 clones. Notes on this clone: Its antigen is undetermined.

Study-wide points: Most likely, a cluster of highly shared sequence variants arose as a sequencing artifact.

Trimming removed 7 bases from V and 4 bases from J, with 19 bases in between. Looked up from germline, CDR1 is MNHNY and CDR2 is SVGAGI (reference sequence). CDR3 length equals 15 residues. The sequenced sample consisted of PBMCs. The sequence was obtained from a man younger than 45 in good health and CMV-seropositive. V is TRBV6-6 and J is TRBJ2-5; D is ambiguous. The CDR3, as DNA: TGTGCCAGCATTTCCCGAGGTAAGGAACGAGAGACCCAGTACTTC. This encodes CASISRGKERETQYF.